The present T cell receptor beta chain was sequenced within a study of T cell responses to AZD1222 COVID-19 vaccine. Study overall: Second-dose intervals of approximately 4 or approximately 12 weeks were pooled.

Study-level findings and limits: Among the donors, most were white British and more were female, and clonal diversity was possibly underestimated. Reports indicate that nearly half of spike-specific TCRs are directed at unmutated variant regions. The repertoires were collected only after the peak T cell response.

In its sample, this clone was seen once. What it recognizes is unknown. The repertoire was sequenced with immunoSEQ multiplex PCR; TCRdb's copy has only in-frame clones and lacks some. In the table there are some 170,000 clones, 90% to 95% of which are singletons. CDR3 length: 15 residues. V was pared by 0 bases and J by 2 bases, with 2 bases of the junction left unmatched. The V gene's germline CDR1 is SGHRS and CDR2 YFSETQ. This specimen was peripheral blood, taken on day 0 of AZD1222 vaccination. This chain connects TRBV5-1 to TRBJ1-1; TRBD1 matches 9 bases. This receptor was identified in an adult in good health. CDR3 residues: CASSLGQGGNTEAFF. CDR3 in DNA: TGCGCCAGCAGCTTGGGACAGGGGGGCAACACTGAAGCTTTCTTT.